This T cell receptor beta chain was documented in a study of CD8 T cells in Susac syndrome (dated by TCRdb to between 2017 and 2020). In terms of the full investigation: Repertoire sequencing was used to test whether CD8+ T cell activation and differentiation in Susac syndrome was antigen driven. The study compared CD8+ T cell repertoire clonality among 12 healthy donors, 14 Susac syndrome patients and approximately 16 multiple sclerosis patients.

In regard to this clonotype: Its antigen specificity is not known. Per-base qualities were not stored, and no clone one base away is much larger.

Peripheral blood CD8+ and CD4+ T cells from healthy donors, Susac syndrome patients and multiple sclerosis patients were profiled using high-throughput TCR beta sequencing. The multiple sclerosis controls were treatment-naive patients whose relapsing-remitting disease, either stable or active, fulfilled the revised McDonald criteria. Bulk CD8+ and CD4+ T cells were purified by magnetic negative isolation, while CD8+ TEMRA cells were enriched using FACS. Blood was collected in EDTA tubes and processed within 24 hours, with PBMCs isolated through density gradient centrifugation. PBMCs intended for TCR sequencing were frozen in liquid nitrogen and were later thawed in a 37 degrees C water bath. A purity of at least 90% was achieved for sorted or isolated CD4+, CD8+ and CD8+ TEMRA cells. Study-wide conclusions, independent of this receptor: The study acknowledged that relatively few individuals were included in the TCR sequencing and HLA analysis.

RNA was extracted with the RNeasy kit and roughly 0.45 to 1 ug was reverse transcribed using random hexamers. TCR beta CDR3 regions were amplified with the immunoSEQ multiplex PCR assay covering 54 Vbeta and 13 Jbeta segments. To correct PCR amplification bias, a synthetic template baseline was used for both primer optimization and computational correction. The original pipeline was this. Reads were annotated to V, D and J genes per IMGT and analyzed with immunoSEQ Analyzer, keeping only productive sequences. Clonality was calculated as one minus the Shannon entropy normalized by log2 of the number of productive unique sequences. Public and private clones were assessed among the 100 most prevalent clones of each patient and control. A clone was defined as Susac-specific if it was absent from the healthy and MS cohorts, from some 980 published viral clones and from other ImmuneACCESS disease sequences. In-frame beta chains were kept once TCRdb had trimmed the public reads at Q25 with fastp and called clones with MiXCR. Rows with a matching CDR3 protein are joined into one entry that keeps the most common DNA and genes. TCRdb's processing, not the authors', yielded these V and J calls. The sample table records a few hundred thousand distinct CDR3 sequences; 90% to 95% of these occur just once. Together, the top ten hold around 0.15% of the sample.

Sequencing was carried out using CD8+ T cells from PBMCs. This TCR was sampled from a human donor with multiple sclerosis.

The CDR3 region reads CASSQSPGQGGMDEQFF. The bases read TGCGCCAGCAGCCAATCACCGGGACAAGGGGGCATGGATGAGCAGTTCTTC. The rearranged segments are TRBV4-1 and TRBJ2-1; 7 of the junction bases match TRBD1. CDR1 and CDR2 (MGHRA, YSYEKL) derive from the germline V gene. The CDR3 contains 17 residues, cysteine and phenylalanine counted. Only CDR3 DNA is held: 51 bases, read in frame from base 1. Trimming leaves V shorter by 2 bases and J shorter by 8 bases, with the junction holding 15 bases beyond the gene matches.